This T cell receptor beta chain is from a study of metastatic and nonmetastatic thyroid tumors. The length of the CDR3 is 14 residues. V gave up 6 bases and J gave up 2 bases; unmatched junction bases: 6. CDR1 is SNHLY and CDR2 is FYNNEI in the germline V gene. This clone was observed at least ten times. With MiXCR, TCRdb called clones anew from the PCR reads. The table has tens of thousands of clones, over 15% seen once. Ahead of thyroid surgery, no patient had received treatment of any kind. The rearrangement joins TRBV2 to TRBJ2-7; 8 bases are shared with TRBD2. This TCR was recovered from a female donor with papillary thyroid cancer or a benign thyroid nodule (not recorded which). Some clones in this sample may be carry-over from other donors' samples. The sequencing sample was made of blood. The CDR3 spells CASRFTGGPYEQYF. Here the CDR3 DNA reads TGTGCCAGCAGGTTTACGGGAGGGCCCTACGAGCAGTACTTC.